This T cell receptor (delta chain) was sequenced during a study of γδ T cells in repeated Plasmodium falciparum infection. Study details: Malian children with intense seasonal malaria exposure were compared with matched Australian children. Points from the study as a whole: Vdelta2-negative gammadelta repertoires, largely Vdelta1+, seemingly showed infection-driven waves of new clonal selection. Vgamma9/Vdelta2+ repertoires stayed stably polyclonal over time and infection.

In this sample, this clone turned up a few times. Its antigen is undetermined. This DNA's translation differs at residue 4 from TCRdb's protein, which comes from a much larger clone; a read error is likely, and the protein shown is translated from the DNA. Flow sorting of PBMC yielded separate Vgamma9/Vdelta2+ and Vdelta2-negative gammadelta T cell populations for bulk repertoire analysis. This CDR3 is built from 14 residues. CDR1 and CDR2 (germline): TVYSNPD, GDNSRS (reference sequence). V dropped 4 bases and J dropped 0 bases, with 15 bases sitting between them. Both TRG and TRD chains were sequenced from each sorted sample. TCRdb reran clone calling via CATT on the multiplex PCR reads. Of about 89,000 delta-chain clones listed, approximately 1.5% are singletons.

This chain links TRDV3 with TRDJ1; D perhaps matches TRDD3 (5 bases). The receptor was derived from a pool of human donors (malaria-infected and uninfected, not separated). Sequencing was done on a sample of gamma-delta T cells from blood. The CDR3 here is CASKGGLYTDKLIF. The CDR3 DNA reads as TGTGCCTCCAAGGGGGGTTTGTACACCGATAAACTCATCTTT.